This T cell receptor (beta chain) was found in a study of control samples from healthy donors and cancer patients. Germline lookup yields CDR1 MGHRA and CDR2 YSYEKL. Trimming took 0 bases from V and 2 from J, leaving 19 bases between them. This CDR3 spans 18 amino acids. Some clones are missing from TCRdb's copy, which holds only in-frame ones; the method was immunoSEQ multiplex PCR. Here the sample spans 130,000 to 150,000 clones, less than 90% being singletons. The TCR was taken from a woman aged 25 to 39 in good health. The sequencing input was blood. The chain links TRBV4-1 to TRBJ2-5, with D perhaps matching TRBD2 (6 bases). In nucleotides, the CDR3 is TGCGCCAGCAGCCAAGAATTGCGGGGCGGGATTGTACAAGAGACCCAGTACTTC. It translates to CASSQELRGGIVQETQYF.